This TCR beta chain appears in the sequencing data of a study of blood T cell repertoires in COVID-19. Study context: The analysed material was cDNA or gDNA that came from T cells, B-cell-depleted T cells, or PBMCs.

As originally analysed: Researchers report that nucleated cell counts were estimated from reference gene primer amplification. Data came from immunoSEQ multiplex PCR; TCRdb stores just in-frame clones and leaves some out. The V and J calls and clone size come from that table; D and trimming were worked out from the DNA. The sample contains over 250,000 clones, 80% to 90% of which appear only once. The V gene end was trimmed by 7 bases and the J gene end by 5 bases; junction bases not matched to a gene: 8. The CDR3 sequence is 14 residues long. Germline lookup yields CDR1 MNHEY and CDR2 SVGAGI. Sequenced input: peripheral blood. This chain connects TRBV6-5 to TRBJ1-2; TRBD1 matches at 9 bases. The clonotype originates from a woman aged 45-59 years with acute or convalescent COVID-19. In DNA form, the CDR3 reads TGTGCCAGCACCGAATTCGACAGGGGGTATGGCTACACCTTC. The encoded protein is CASTEFDRGYGYTF.